The count of the clone carrying this T cell receptor beta chain is one. Between the trimmed V and J ends, which lost 1 base and 0 bases, there was a span of 18 bases. CDR3 size: 18 residues. CDR1 and CDR2 from the germline V gene are LNHDA and SQIVND (reference sequence). This entry comes from a study of shared clonotypes between healthy human individuals. Only in-frame clones appear in the TCRdb table, and some are missing; sequencing was by immunoSEQ multiplex PCR. The table lists about 1.5 million clones, about 98% of them singletons. This rearrangement joins TRBV19 to TRBJ1-1, with D perhaps matching TRBD1 (5 bases). The clonotype was recovered from a man aged 25-45 years in good health. Sample: naive CD4+ T cells sorted from blood. The subset was: CD45RA+ positively selected. CDR3 loop: CASSIAYARGAMNTEAFF. As DNA, the CDR3 is TGTGCCAGTAGTATAGCCTATGCTAGAGGGGCGATGAACACTGAAGCTTTCTTT.